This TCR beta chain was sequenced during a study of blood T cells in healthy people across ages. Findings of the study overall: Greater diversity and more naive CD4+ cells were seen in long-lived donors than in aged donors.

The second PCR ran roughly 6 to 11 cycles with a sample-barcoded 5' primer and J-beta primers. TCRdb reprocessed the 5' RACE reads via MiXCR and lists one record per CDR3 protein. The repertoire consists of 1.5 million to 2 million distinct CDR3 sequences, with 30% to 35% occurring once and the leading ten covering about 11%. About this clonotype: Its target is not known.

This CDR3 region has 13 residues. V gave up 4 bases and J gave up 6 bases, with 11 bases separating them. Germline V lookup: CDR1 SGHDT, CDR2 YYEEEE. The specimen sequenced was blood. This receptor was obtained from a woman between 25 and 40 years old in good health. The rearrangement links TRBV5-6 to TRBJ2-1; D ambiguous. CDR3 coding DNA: TGTGCCAGCAGCCTCGACCAAACCAATGAGCAGTTCTTC. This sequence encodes CASSLDQTNEQFF.